The 6 T cell receptor beta chains below were found in one sample sequenced in a study of molecular identifiers for immune sequencing clone quantification. TCRdb redid the calling of the PCR reads with MiXCR, one entry per CDR3 protein. Here the sample spans hundreds of thousands of distinct CDR3 sequences, over 25% being singletons. The sample comprised naive CD8+ T cells from blood, with Jurkat cell RNA spiked in. Specified subset: FACS-sorted CD8+CD4-CCR7+CD45RA+ naive T cells. These receptors were taken from a human donor in good health. Some libraries in this study had Jurkat cell RNA spiked in.

The rearrangement links TRBV10-3 to TRBJ1-1, with D hard to call. Germline V gene sequence: CDR1 ENHRY, CDR2 SYGVKD. The CDR3 loop spans 14 amino acids. V lost 2 bases and J 4 bases, leaving 11 bases between the germline ends. CDR3 nucleotides: TGTGCCATCAGTGAGGGGCAGCTTGCCACTGAAGCTTTCTTT. This codes for CAISEGQLATEAFF.

This clonotype was seen at least ten times. V is TRBV7-2 and J is TRBJ2-5, with 7 bases aligning to TRBD2. CDR1 is SGHTA and CDR2 is FQGNSA in the germline V gene. The CDR3 length is 10 residues. Written as DNA, the CDR3 is TGTCCGGGCGGGAGTGAGACCCAGTACTTC. Protein sequence: CPGGSETQYF.

This clonotype was seen repeatedly, ten times or more. The gene calls are TRBV3-1 and TRBJ2-5; 14 bases match TRBD2. This CDR3 contains 18 residues. Germline trimming cut 3 bases from V and 4 bases from J; bases unmatched to any gene: 10. CDR1 is LGHDT, CDR2 YNNKEL, per germline (reference sequence). The CDR3 sequence: CASSHGLAGGSGGETQYF. Here the CDR3 DNA reads TGTGCCAGCAGCCATGGACTAGCGGGAGGCTCCGGGGGAGAGACCCAGTACTTC.

This rearrangement joins TRBV10-3 to TRBJ2-5; 9 nucleotides agree with TRBD1. Trimming took 10 bases from V and 5 from J; bases not matched to a gene: 5. This CDR3 spans 12 amino acids. In germline, CDR1 is ENHRY, CDR2 SYGVKD. Written as DNA, the CDR3 is TGTGCCACCAGAGGGACAGGGGAGACCCAGTACTTC. Encoded protein: CATRGTGETQYF.

This clonotype came up a few times. The chain recombines TRBV7-9 with TRBJ2-1; D unresolved. V was cut by 6 bases and J by 0 bases, with 12 bases left in between. This CDR3 is built from 15 residues. Germline CDR1 and CDR2: SEHNR and FQNEAQ (reference sequence). CDR3 sequence: CASSQPGRSYNEQFF. CDR3 nucleotides: TGTGCCAGCAGTCAACCCGGGCGCTCCTACAATGAGCAGTTCTTC.

This chain joins TRBV10-3 and TRBJ1-1, with D possibly being TRBD1 (6 bases). The CDR3 is 15 residues long. The germline gives CDR1 ENHRY, CDR2 SYGVKD. Trimming pared 0 bases from V and 4 bases from J, leaving 12 bases between. CDR3 in DNA: TGTGCCATCAGTGAGTCAGGGGGGAGTGGCACTGAAGCTTTCTTT. Amino acids: CAISESGGSGTEAFF.